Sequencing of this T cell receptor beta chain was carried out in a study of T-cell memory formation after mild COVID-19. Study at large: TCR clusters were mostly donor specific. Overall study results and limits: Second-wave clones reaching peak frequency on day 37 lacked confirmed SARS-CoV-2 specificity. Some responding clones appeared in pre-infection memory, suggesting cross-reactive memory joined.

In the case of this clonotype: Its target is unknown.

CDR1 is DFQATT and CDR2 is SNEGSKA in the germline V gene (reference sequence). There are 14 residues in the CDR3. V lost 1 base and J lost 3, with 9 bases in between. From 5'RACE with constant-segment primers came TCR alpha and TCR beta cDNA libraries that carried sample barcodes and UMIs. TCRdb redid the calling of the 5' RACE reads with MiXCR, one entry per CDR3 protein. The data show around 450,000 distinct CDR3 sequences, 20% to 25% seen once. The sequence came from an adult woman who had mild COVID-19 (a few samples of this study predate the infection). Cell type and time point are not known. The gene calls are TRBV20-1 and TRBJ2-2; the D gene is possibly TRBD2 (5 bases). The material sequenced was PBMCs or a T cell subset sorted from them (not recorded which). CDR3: CSARARRDTGELFF. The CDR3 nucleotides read TGCAGTGCTAGAGCGAGGCGGGACACCGGGGAGCTGTTTTTT.